This T cell receptor (beta chain) was sequenced during a study of spatial heterogeneity in lung cancer. This clonotype was seen a handful of times. The antigen is not known. The time point was: sample taken at primary tumor resection. From tumor, nontumor lung or frozen PBMC, whole RNA was taken unsorted for sequencing. There are 14 residues in the CDR3. Deletions cut 1 base from V and 4 bases from J, with 8 bases between. The germline V gene has CDR1 SGHTA and CDR2 FQGNSA. Every individual TCR cDNA molecule carried its own unique molecular identifier, which allowed correction of PCR and sequencing errors. In TCRdb, the 5' RACE reads were re-called with MiXCR into one record per CDR3 protein. Here the sample spans about 29,000 distinct CDR3 sequences, around 6.5% being singletons. Whole-study findings and limits: One measure, the expanded intratumoral alpha and beta TCR count, tracked tumor mutation counts.

This sequence joins TRBV7-2 and TRBJ2-1; D gene ambiguous. Sequencing was performed on lung tumor tissue, taken at surgery. The sequence was collected from a male donor with early-stage non-small cell lung cancer. DNA for the CDR3: TGTGCCAGCAGCTTAGAGATGAGTTACAATGAGCAGTTCTTC. Translated: CASSLEMSYNEQFF.